These 32 T cell receptor beta chains originate from one sample sequenced in a study of cytomegalovirus exposure and HLA in healthy donors. The PCR ran on 60 Vbeta and 13 Jbeta primers. Sequencing was performed with immunoSEQ multiplex PCR; in TCRdb, only in-frame clones are kept and a portion is missing. The sample lists about 110,000 clones, 69% occurring once. Material for sequencing was PBMCs. All receptors come from a woman between 70 and 85 years old in good health and CMV-seropositive.

The chain couples TRBV6-5 to TRBJ2-7; 7 bases map to TRBD1. The ends lost 5 bases at V and 6 bases at J; junction bases unmatched: 7. The germline V gene encodes CDR1 MNHEY and CDR2 SVGAGI. The CDR3 runs to 13 residues. The DNA for the CDR3 is TGTGCCAGCAGTCCTCCGGGACAGATCGAGCAGTACTTC. The encoded protein is CASSPPGQIEQYF.

The V and J genes are TRBV12-5 and TRBJ1-6; TRBD1 is a possible D gene (5 bases). CDR3 length: 14 amino acids. The germline V and J ends were trimmed by 1 base and 8 bases, with 9 bases remaining between them. The V gene's germline CDR1 is LGHNT and CDR2 FRNRAP. The CDR3 region is CASGLEDTYSPLHF. DNA of the CDR3: TGTGCTAGTGGTTTGGAGGACACCTATTCACCCCTCCACTTT.

The genes are TRBV7-8 and TRBJ2-7, with a tentative D call TRBD1 (5 bases). V was shortened by 2 bases and J by 6 bases, with 23 bases between the two germline ends. The CDR3 is made up of 17 amino acids. CDR1 is SGHVS, CDR2 FQNEAQ, per germline. CDR3 sequence: CASSLFTPLAGISEQYF. CDR3 nucleotide sequence: TGTGCCAGCAGCTTATTTACCCCCTTAGCAGGGATAAGCGAGCAGTACTTC.

This chain links TRBV21-1 with TRBJ1-2; the table's D call, TRBD1, was not checked against the DNA. TRBV21-1 is labeled a pseudogene. This CDR3 is built from 16 residues. Here the CDR3 DNA reads TGTGCCAGCAGCACCGGGGACAGGGGGTATGGCTATGGCTACACCTTC. Translation: CASSTGDRGYGYGYTF.

A few counts support this clone. The V gene is TRBV7-2, the J gene TRBJ1-2; tentative D call: TRBD1 (5 bases). Germline CDR1 SGHTA, CDR2 FQGNSA. Trimming stripped 6 bases from V and 2 bases from J, with 13 bases between. CDR3 length: 14 residues. The CDR3 reads CASSLNSGNYGYTF. CDR3 nucleotides: TGTGCCAGCAGTCTTAATTCAGGGAACTATGGCTACACCTTC.

The chain carries TRBV7-8 and TRBJ1-4, with 7 bases matching TRBD1. Germline CDR1 reads SGHVS; CDR2 reads FQNEAQ. The J segment lost 5 bases and the V segment lost 5 bases, leaving 5 bases of the junction unmatched. The CDR3 loop spans 14 amino acids. The CDR3 reads CASSRDSFNEKLFF. The DNA for the CDR3 is TGTGCCAGCAGCAGGGACAGCTTCAATGAAAAACTGTTTTTT. The complete variable domain, with remaining parts taken from reference TRBV7-8 and TRBJ1-4, reads GAGVSQSPRYKVAKRGQDVALRCDPISGHVSLFWYQQALGQGPEFLTYFQNEAQLDKSGLPSDRFFAERPEGSVSTLKIQRTQQEDSAVYLCASSRDSFNEKLFFGSGTQLSVL.

J is TRBJ1-6 and V is TRBV14, with 7 bases fitting TRBD1. Per germline, CDR1 SGHDN and CDR2 FVKESK. With V trimmed by 1 base and J by 6 bases, 9 bases remained unmatched. This CDR3 contains 17 residues. The CDR3 is CASSQVRGQMGNSPLHF. DNA of the CDR3: TGTGCCAGCAGCCAAGTAAGGGGGCAAATGGGTAATTCACCCCTCCACTTT.

A few counts support this clone. This rearrangement joins TRBV6-5 to TRBJ2-3, with TRBD1 matching over 7 bases. CDR3 length: 14 amino acids. The J segment lost 5 bases and the V segment lost 7 bases, leaving 9 bases of the junction unmatched. Germline V gene lookup returns CDR1 MNHEY and CDR2 SVGAGI. Here the CDR3 reads CASMAKSGGDTQYF. CDR3 sequence (DNA): TGTGCCAGCATGGCTAAGTCAGGGGGAGATACGCAGTATTTT.

The chain carries TRBV7-2 and TRBJ2-3, with 8 positions matching TRBD2. V lost 5 bases and J lost 2; bases outside the gene matches: 3. CDR1 and CDR2 (germline): SGHTA, FQGNSA. The CDR3 covers 14 residues. The CDR3 loop is CASSISGATDTQYF. The CDR3 nucleotides read TGTGCCAGCAGCATTAGCGGGGCCACAGATACGCAGTATTTT. The full variable domain, rest sourced from reference TRBV7-2 and TRBJ2-3, is GAGVSQSPSNKVTEKGKDVELRCDPISGHTALYWYRQSLGQGLEFLIYFQGNSAPDKSGLPSDRFSAERTGGSVSTLTIQRTQQEDSAVYLCASSISGATDTQYFGPGTRLTVL.

V is TRBV6-6 and J is TRBJ2-7; TRBD2 agrees at 11 bases. The CDR3 consists of 15 residues. The V and J ends lost 6 bases and 2 bases, in that order; junction bases with no gene match: 6. The V gene's germline CDR1 is MNHNY and CDR2 SVGAGI (reference sequence). This chain's CDR3 is CASRTGTSGAYEQYF. The CDR3 DNA reads as TGTGCCAGCAGAACTGGGACTAGCGGCGCCTACGAGCAGTACTTC.

The chain joins TRBV6-5 to TRBJ1-1; TRBD1 is a possible D gene (5 bases). CDR1 MNHEY and CDR2 SVGAGI come from the germline V gene. V dropped 0 bases and J dropped 6 bases, with 11 bases sitting between them. The CDR3 runs to 14 residues. The CDR3 DNA is TGTGCCAGCAGTTACTCGAGGGGAGGGTCTGAAGCTTTCTTT. This translates into CASSYSRGGSEAFF.

This clone was recorded once. This chain uses TRBV7-9 with TRBJ2-1; 7 nucleotides align to TRBD1. Unmatched junction bases numbered 12, after V lost 9 bases and J lost 7 bases. The CDR3 contains 14 residues. Germline CDR1 is SEHNR and CDR2 is FQNEAQ (reference sequence). The CDR3 sequence: CASRQGIGVNEQFF. CDR3 in DNA: TGTGCCAGTAGACAGGGCATTGGGGTAAATGAGCAGTTCTTC.

The chain couples TRBV30 to TRBJ2-2; D gene uncertain. Between the trimmed V and J ends, which lost 4 bases and 4 bases, there was a span of 10 bases. The CDR3 totals 13 residues. From germline, CDR1 is GTSNPN and CDR2 SVGIG (reference sequence). CDR3 bases: TGTGCCTGGATAAGGCGGAGCACCGGGGAGCTGTTTTTT. It is translated as CAWIRRSTGELFF.

The V gene is TRBV7-6, the J gene TRBJ2-5; TRBD1 aligns across 9 bases. The J segment lost 0 bases and the V segment lost 5 bases, leaving 10 bases of the junction unmatched. The CDR3 has 17 residues. Germline lookup yields CDR1 SGHVS and CDR2 FNYEAQ. CDR3 nucleotide sequence: TGTGCCAGCAGCCTCACCGGGACAGGGATGTACCAAGAGACCCAGTACTTC. Residues: CASSLTGTGMYQETQYF.

The chain couples TRBV5-4 to TRBJ2-4, with 13 bases that match TRBD2. The CDR3 is 17 residues long. Germline V gene lookup returns CDR1 SGHNT and CDR2 YYREEE (reference sequence). Trimming removed 4 bases from V and 4 bases from J; junction bases left unmatched: 8. The CDR3 is CASSRMTSGGLKNIQYF. DNA for the CDR3: TGTGCCAGCAGCCGGATGACTAGCGGGGGGCTTAAAAACATTCAGTACTTC. Looking up the rest from reference TRBV5-4 and TRBJ2-4 gives the full variable domain: ETGVTQSPTHLIKTRGQQVTLRCSSQSGHNTVSWYQQALGQGPQFIFQYYREEENGRGNFPPRFSGLQFPNYSSELNVNALELDDSALYLCASSRMTSGGLKNIQYFGAGTRLSVL.

V is TRBV13 and J is TRBJ2-1; 13 bases line up with TRBD2. With 3 bases clipped from V and 8 bases from J, the junction kept 4 bases outside the gene matches. Germline-derived CDR1 and CDR2 are PRHDT and FYEKMQ (reference sequence). The CDR3 spans 15 residues. The CDR3 is CASSLGLAGRDEQFF. The CDR3 DNA sequence: TGTGCCAGCAGCTTGGGACTAGCGGGGAGGGATGAGCAGTTCTTC.

In this sample, this clone turned up a few times. The V call is TRBV6-1, the J call TRBJ1-2, with 10 bases lining up with TRBD1. The CDR3 extends over 14 amino acids. The V and J ends lost 7 bases and 3 bases, in that order; junction bases with no gene match: 5. In germline, CDR1 is MNHNS, CDR2 SASEGT. The CDR3 spells CASIPGTGDYGYTF. As DNA, the CDR3 is TGTGCCAGCATCCCCGGGACAGGGGACTATGGCTACACCTTC.

This chain joins TRBV2 and TRBJ1-5; 9 bases fit TRBD1. CDR3 length: 15 residues. The junction had 6 bases not matched to a gene; V was cut back by 7 bases and J by 2 bases. CDR1 and CDR2 from the germline V gene are SNHLY and FYNNEI. CDR3 amino acids: CASTTGGGGNQPQHF. The DNA for the CDR3 is TGTGCCAGCACGACAGGGGGTGGCGGCAATCAGCCCCAGCATTTT.

This clone appeared once. The junction does not match germline at one end; this may be a read error. The chain combines TRBV7-7 with TRBJ2-5; the D gene is possibly TRBD2 (6 bases). CDR3 length equals 17 residues. Germline V gene lookup returns CDR1 SSHAT and CDR2 FNYEAQ (reference sequence). The CDR3 DNA reads as TGTGCTAGCAGCTTAGGGCGGCTTGAAGGGGCCGGGGGGACCCAGTACTTC. Its protein is CASSLGRLEGAGGTQYF. The full variable domain, its missing parts supplied by reference TRBV7-7 and TRBJ2-5, is GAGVSQSPRYKVTKRGQDVTLRCDPISSHATLYWYQQALGQGPEFLTYFNYEAQPDKSGLPSDRFSAERPEGSISTLTIQRTEQRDSAMYRCASSLGRLEGAGGTQYFGPGTRLLVL.

In this sample, this clone turned up a few times. V usage is TRBV9 and J usage is TRBJ1-1; a weak D match, TRBD1 (6 bases). The CDR3 loop spans 14 amino acids. V lost 0 bases and J lost 5, with 11 bases in between. Germline CDR1 reads SGDLS; CDR2 reads YYNGEE. CDR3 coding DNA: TGTGCCAGCAGCGTAGCGGGGGGCGAAACTGAAGCTTTCTTT. This encodes CASSVAGGETEAFF.

This clone was detected only once. The chain employs TRBV10-3 and TRBJ2-7, with TRBD1 matching over 9 bases. Unmatched junction bases numbered 3, after V lost 9 bases and J lost 3 bases. Germline V gene lookup returns CDR1 ENHRY and CDR2 SYGVKD. The CDR3 length is 12 residues. The CDR3 loop is CAMGDRDYEQYF. CDR3 DNA sequence: TGTGCCATGGGGGACAGGGACTACGAGCAGTACTTC.

The chain is built from TRBV6-1 and TRBJ2-1, with TRBD2 matching 8 bases. The CDR3 sequence is 15 residues long. Per the germline V gene, CDR1 is MNHNS and CDR2 is SASEGT. Trimming took 6 bases from V and 4 from J; bases not matched to a gene: 8. The CDR3 region is CASRVGAGVYNEQFF. The DNA of the CDR3 is TGTGCCAGCAGGGTTGGAGCGGGGGTTTACAATGAGCAGTTCTTC.

The rearrangement links TRBV2 to TRBJ1-4; D might be TRBD1 (6 bases). V lost 6 bases and J 7 bases, leaving 12 bases between the germline ends. The CDR3 totals 13 residues. In germline, CDR1 is SNHLY, CDR2 FYNNEI. CDR3 DNA sequence: TGTGCCAGCAGAAGCCAGGGGTTTGAAAAACTGTTTTTT. This codes for CASRSQGFEKLFF.

The chain joins TRBV7-9 to TRBJ1-3, with 9 bases that match TRBD1. Germline trimming cut 5 bases from V and 8 bases from J; bases unmatched to any gene: 10. The CDR3 spans 15 residues. Germline V lookup: CDR1 SEHNR, CDR2 FQNEAQ (reference sequence). The CDR3 DNA follows: TGTGCCAGCAGCATCGTTCACAGGGGGCGGGACACCATATATTTT. This gives the protein CASSIVHRGRDTIYF.

The chain recombines TRBV7-2 with TRBJ2-7; 14 nucleotides agree with TRBD2. The CDR3 has 17 amino acids. The V gene's germline CDR1 is SGHTA and CDR2 FQGNSA. The trim removed 0 bases at V and 2 bases at J, leaving 3 bases unmatched. For the CDR3, the DNA is TGTGCCAGCAGCTTAGCTAGACTAGCGGGGGGGACCTACGAGCAGTACTTC. Encoded protein: CASSLARLAGGTYEQYF.

J is TRBJ2-1 and V is TRBV2; 7 bases fit TRBD2. The CDR3 loop spans 14 amino acids. The J segment lost 7 bases and the V segment lost 7 bases, leaving 10 bases of the junction unmatched. CDR1 SNHLY and CDR2 FYNNEI come from the germline V gene. The CDR3 spells CASIRPGGNNEQFF. CDR3 sequence (DNA): TGTGCCAGCATTAGACCGGGGGGAAATAATGAGCAGTTCTTC.

The chain employs TRBV7-2 and TRBJ2-3; D remains unclear. This CDR3 contains 11 residues. CDR1 and CDR2 (germline): SGHTA, FQGNSA. V was cut by 3 bases and J by 6 bases, with 4 bases left in between. The chain's CDR3 is CASSFVDTQYF. CDR3 DNA: TGTGCCAGCAGCTTCGTTGATACGCAGTATTTT.

As for this clone: Other DNA sequences in this sample translate to the same CDR3. The chain is built from TRBV6-5 and TRBJ1-5; 11 positions match TRBD1. The CDR3 is made up of 16 amino acids. Germline-derived CDR1 and CDR2 are MNHEY and SVGAGI. Trimming took 0 bases from V and 4 from J; bases not matched to a gene: 2. The CDR3 DNA follows: TGTGCCAGCAGTTACTCCGGGACAGGGGGAAATCAGCCCCAGCATTTT. It specifies CASSYSGTGGNQPQHF.

The chain carries TRBV4-2 and TRBJ2-7, with TRBD1 as a possible D gene (6 bases). This CDR3 comprises 14 residues. V lost 3 bases, J lost 2 bases, and 11 bases lay in between. The germline V gene has CDR1 LGHNA and CDR2 YNFKEQ. CDR3 in amino acids: CASSQGDTAYEQYF. The DNA of the CDR3 is TGTGCCAGCAGCCAGGGGGACACAGCCTACGAGCAGTACTTC.

The CDR3 is CASRYSTSGGFNEQFF. The CDR3 nucleotides read TGTGCCAGCAGGTACTCGACTAGCGGGGGGTTCAATGAGCAGTTCTTC. The chain links TRBV5-6 to TRBJ2-1; 13 nucleotides agree with TRBD2. CDR1 and CDR2 (germline): SGHDT, YYEEEE. The CDR3 is 16 amino acids. The V and J ends lost 5 bases and 6 bases, in that order; junction bases with no gene match: 8.

The DNA for the CDR3 is TGTGCCAGCAGTGCAAACAGGGGGAACAATCAGCCCCAGCATTTT. It translates to CASSANRGNNQPQHF. The chain combines TRBV2 with TRBJ1-5; TRBD1 aligns across 8 bases. V lost 4 bases and J lost 3; bases outside the gene matches: 5. This CDR3 spans 15 amino acids. Per germline, CDR1 SNHLY and CDR2 FYNNEI.

The chain is built from TRBV6-1 and TRBJ1-4; TRBD1 matches 9 bases. Germline V gene data show CDR1 as MNHNS and CDR2 as SASEGT. V shed 5 bases and J 2 bases; nucleotides not matched to a gene: 3. The length of the CDR3 is 15 residues. The DNA of the CDR3 is TGTGCCAGCAGTCTAGGACAGGGGACTAATGAAAAACTGTTTTTT. It translates to CASSLGQGTNEKLFF.